Below, 8 T cell receptor beta chains from the same sample are listed, as sequenced in a study of CD8+ T cells in alopecia areata. Investigators isolated RNA and reverse transcribed it into cDNA to act as the sequencing template. Produced via immunoSEQ multiplex PCR; TCRdb's table is partial and in-frame only. The sample holds 120,000 or so clones, roughly 50% seen once. Material: NKG2D-low CD8+ T cells sorted from blood. These TCRs come from a human donor with alopecia areata.

The chain recombines TRBV7-9 with TRBJ1-5, with unresolved D. This CDR3 is 13 amino acids long. Trimming shortened V by 2 bases and J by 5 bases, and 7 bases separated the two germline ends. In germline, CDR1 is SEHNR, CDR2 FQNEAQ (reference sequence). The CDR3 is CASSLREDQPQHF. The CDR3 coding sequence is TGTGCCAGCAGCTTAAGGGAGGATCAGCCCCAGCATTTT.

This clone was observed a handful of times. This rearrangement joins TRBV6-6 to TRBJ2-5, with a possible D match to TRBD2 (5 bases). The CDR3 sequence is 12 residues long. With 6 bases removed from V and 2 bases from J, the gap between germline ends came to 7 bases. Per germline, CDR1 MNHNY and CDR2 SVGAGI (reference sequence). The CDR3 DNA follows: TGTGCCAGCAGCGGGGAACAAGAGACCCAGTACTTC. Translation gives CASSGEQETQYF.

This clone has just a few counts. The CDR3 spells CASSARLAGGYEQYF. For the CDR3, the DNA is TGTGCCAGCAGCGCCCGACTAGCGGGAGGCTACGAGCAGTACTTC. V and J are TRBV13 and TRBJ2-7, with TRBD2 matching 13 bases. CDR1 and CDR2 from the germline V gene are PRHDT and FYEKMQ (reference sequence). J gave up 3 bases and V 5 bases, and 4 bases lay outside the gene matches. The CDR3 has 15 amino acids.

A note on this clone: Other DNA sequences within the sample encode an identical CDR3. The CDR3: CSVESSPYEQYF. The CDR3, as DNA: TGCAGCGTTGAATCAAGTCCCTACGAGCAGTACTTC. The chain links TRBV29-1 to TRBJ2-7; unclear D gene. The CDR3 consists of 12 residues. The germline V gene has CDR1 SQVTM and CDR2 ANQGSEA. V was clipped by 2 bases and J by 2 bases, with 7 bases between them.

The CDR3 sequence is CSAEDWGQGIAGELFF. The CDR3 region has the DNA TGCAGCGCTGAGGACTGGGGGCAAGGGATCGCCGGGGAGCTGTTTTTT. The genes are TRBV29-1 and TRBJ2-2; D may be TRBD1 (6 bases). This CDR3 has 16 amino acids. Trimming took 7 bases from V and 6 from J, leaving 24 bases between them. Germline CDR1 is SQVTM and CDR2 is ANQGSEA.

As to this clone: In the same sample, other DNA sequences code for this CDR3. This chain joins TRBV2 and TRBJ2-3, with D unresolved. V shed 6 bases and J shed 6 bases, with 4 bases lying between them. The CDR3 length is 10 residues. Per the germline V gene, CDR1 is SNHLY and CDR2 is FYNNEI. The CDR3 sequence: CASRGDTQYF. In DNA form, the CDR3 reads TGTGCCAGCAGGGGGGATACGCAGTATTTT.

The chain is built from TRBV11-3 and TRBJ2-7; D may be TRBD2 (7 bases). Trimming took 5 bases from V and 3 from J, leaving 14 bases between them. CDR3 size: 14 residues. Germline lookup yields CDR1 SGHNT and CDR2 YENEEA. In nucleotides, the CDR3 is TGTGCCAGCAGCCCAAACAGGGAGGGCTACGAGCAGTACTTC. This gives the protein CASSPNREGYEQYF. Variable domain in full (rest from reference TRBV11-3 and TRBJ2-7): EAGVVQSPRYKIIEKKQPVAFWCNPISGHNTLYWYLQNLGQGPELLIRYENEEAVDDSQLPKDRFSAERLKGVDSTLKIQPAELGDSAVYLCASSPNREGYEQYFGPGTRLTVT.

This clone occurred a few times. The rearrangement joins TRBV29-1 to TRBJ2-2; D is unclear. CDR3 size: 13 residues. The germline CDR1 and CDR2 sequences are SQVTM and ANQGSEA. The V end was cut by 3 bases, the J end by 0 bases, with 5 bases between. CDR3 nucleotide sequence: TGCAGCGTTGATAGAGCGAACACCGGGGAGCTGTTTTTT. Its translation is CSVDRANTGELFF.